Listed below are T cell receptor beta chains from one sample, sequenced in a study of response to subunit inactivated influenza vaccine. TCRdb re-called the RT-PCR reads through MiXCR, storing one row per CDR3 protein. In the table there are 450,000 to 500,000 distinct CDR3 sequences, 11% of which are singletons. The sequencing used PBMCs from blood, collected about 40 days after vaccination. The receptors here all came from a man between 45 and 60 years old who received an inactivated influenza vaccine. CDR3s include the opening cysteine and the closing phenylalanine or tryptophan. The D gene is left open where the match is weak. The size field is filled for only some rows; it gives once, few, many or a size class.

V	J	D	size	CDR3	DNA
TRBV7-2	TRBJ2-2	NA	NA	CASSLDGRGNTGELFF	TGTGCCAGCAGCTTAGATGGCAGGGGCAACACCGGGGAGCTGTTTTTT
TRBV6-1	TRBJ2-5	NA	NA	CASSHRRFGGETQYF	TGTGCCAGCAGCCACCGCCGTTTTGGAGGAGAGACCCAGTACTTC
TRBV24-1	TRBJ2-1	TRBD1	NA	CATSEAGQGFVEQFF	TGTGCCACCAGTGAGGCGGGACAGGGGTTTGTTGAGCAGTTCTTC
TRBV20-1	TRBJ1-6	NA	few	CSARIRGVGYNSPLHF	TGCAGTGCTAGGATAAGGGGGGTTGGTTATAATTCACCCCTCCACTTT
TRBV10-3	TRBJ2-6	TRBD2	few	CAISESGGGANVLTF	TGTGCCATCAGTGAGTCCGGGGGGGGGGCCAACGTCCTGACTTTC
TRBV5-1	TRBJ1-6	NA	NA	CASSLDPQGDSPLHF	TGCGCCAGCAGCTTGGATCCCCAGGGAGATTCACCCCTCCACTTT
TRBV11-2	TRBJ2-1	TRBD2	many	CASSYLAGGHNEQFF	TGTGCCAGCAGCTATCTAGCGGGGGGGCACAATGAGCAGTTCTTC
TRBV10-3	TRBJ2-1	NA	many	CAISESSTTGNEQFF	TGTGCCATCAGTGAAAGTTCTACTACCGGGAATGAGCAGTTCTTC
TRBV7-9	TRBJ2-1	NA	few	CASSRSDSYNEQFF	TGTGCCAGCAGCCGTTCGGACTCCTACAATGAGCAGTTCTTC
TRBV20-1	TRBJ2-7	TRBD2	few	CSARITLGGTSGIGAHYEQYF	TGCAGTGCTAGAATTACGTTGGGCGGGACTAGCGGGATTGGGGCCCACTACGAGCAGTACTTC
TRBV20-1	TRBJ2-3	NA	few	CSASDSNTDTQYF	TGCAGTGCTAGTGACAGCAACACAGATACGCAGTATTTT
TRBV5-1	TRBJ2-1	TRBD1	few	CASSLASTGSDEQFF	TGCGCCAGCAGCTTGGCCTCGACAGGGTCGGATGAGCAGTTCTTC
TRBV10-3	TRBJ2-2	NA	many	CAISETGPGELFF	TGTGCCATCAGTGAAACAGGGCCCGGGGAGCTGTTTTTT
TRBV24-1	TRBJ2-2	NA	NA	CATSDQRYTGELFF	TGTGCCACCAGTGACCAGAGATACACCGGGGAGCTGTTTTTT
TRBV11-2	TRBJ2-7	NA	NA	CASSSGAFYEQYF	TGTGCCAGCAGCTCCGGGGCCTTCTACGAGCAGTACTTC
TRBV2	TRBJ2-7	TRBD1	few	CASRGTGGHEQYF	TGTGCCAGCAGAGGGACAGGGGGCCACGAGCAGTACTTC
TRBV6-5	TRBJ2-7	TRBD2	many	CASSYSGLAGETYEQYF	TGTGCCAGCAGTTATTCAGGACTAGCGGGGGAGACCTACGAGCAGTACTTC
TRBV6-1	TRBJ2-1	NA	few	CASSIGGGGRNEQFF	TGTGCCAGCAGTATCGGAGGGGGGGGGAGGAATGAGCAGTTCTTC
TRBV14	TRBJ2-1	TRBD2	NA	CASSKSATSTYNEQFF	TGTGCCAGCAGCAAAAGCGCGACTAGCACTTACAATGAGCAGTTCTTC
TRBV30	TRBJ2-1	NA	few	CAWSVPPGGEFF	TGTGCCTGGAGTGTACCCCCGGGCGGGGAGTTCTTC
TRBV14	TRBJ2-7	NA	NA	CASSPGHGGTYEQYF	TGTGCCAGCAGCCCGGGCCACGGGGGCACCTACGAGCAGTACTTC
TRBV24-1	TRBJ2-1	NA	few	CATSDPRRFNEGNEQFF	TGTGCCACCAGTGACCCCCGACGTTTTAATGAGGGCAATGAGCAGTTCTTC
TRBV24-1	TRBJ2-3	TRBD1	few	CATSDFKTGGRNTQYF	TGTGCCACCAGTGATTTTAAGACAGGGGGTCGAAATACGCAGTATTTT
TRBV7-2	TRBJ2-7	TRBD2	NA	CASSLYPSGSPYEQYF	TGTGCCAGCAGCTTATATCCTAGCGGGAGCCCCTACGAGCAGTACTTC
TRBV6-1	TRBJ1-2	TRBD1	many	CASSRQGGDYGYTF	TGTGCCAGCTCAAGACAGGGCGGGGACTATGGCTACACCTTC
TRBV6-1	TRBJ2-1	NA	few	CASSEPPSSGYEQFF	TGTGCCAGCAGCGAACCCCCCTCCTCAGGGTACGAGCAGTTCTTC
TRBV10-3	TRBJ2-7	TRBD1	few	CAISVRGTGGSEQYF	TGTGCCATCAGTGTCCGCGGGACAGGCGGAAGCGAGCAGTACTTC
TRBV6-2/TRBV6-3	TRBJ2-1	NA	NA	CASSYPGTDNEQFF	TGTGCCAGCAGTTACCCCGGGACCGACAATGAGCAGTTCTTC
TRBV12-3/TRBV12-4	TRBJ1-3	NA	NA	CASRNGGNTIYF	TGTGCCAGCAGAAACGGAGGAAACACCATATATTTT
TRBV21-1	TRBJ1-5	NA	NA	CASNQMPDRGMSNQPQHF	TGTGCCAGCAACCAGATGCCGGACAGGGGGATGAGCAATCAGCCCCAGCATTTT
TRBV6-5	TRBJ2-5	TRBD2	NA	CASSYKTSPLGTQYF	TGTGCCAGCAGTTACAAGACTAGCCCCCTCGGGACCCAGTACTTC
TRBV7-8	TRBJ1-1	NA	few	CASSLGGVEGRRMNTEAFF	TGTGCCAGCAGCTTAGGGGGAGTCGAGGGGCGCAGGATGAACACTGAAGCTTTCTTT
TRBV28	TRBJ1-5	TRBD1	many	CASSFSTGGSGQPQHF	TGTGCCAGCAGTTTCTCGACAGGGGGGTCAGGGCAGCCCCAGCATTTT
TRBV28	TRBJ2-1	NA	NA	CASTLSQGGFGEQFF	TGTGCCAGCACCCTTAGTCAGGGGGGGTTCGGTGAGCAGTTCTTC
TRBV11-2	TRBJ2-1	NA	NA	CASSSLGYNEQFF	TGTGCCAGCTCTTCATTGGGGTACAATGAGCAGTTCTTC
TRBV7-9	TRBJ1-2	NA	NA	CASSFSGYGYTF	TGTGCCAGCAGCTTTTCCGGGTATGGCTACACCTTC
TRBV5-2	TRBJ2-7	NA	NA	CAMGPGLAGDEQYF	TGTGCCATGGGCCCGGGGCTCGCGGGGGACGAGCAGTACTTC
TRBV7-8	TRBJ1-2	TRBD1	NA	CASSLLRGGYGYTF	TGTGCCAGCAGCTTACTCAGGGGGGGTTATGGCTACACCTTC
TRBV12-3/TRBV12-4	TRBJ2-5	TRBD2	NA	CASSPGASGGGGETQYF	TGTGCCAGCAGCCCCGGGGCTAGCGGGGGTGGGGGAGAGACCCAGTACTTC
TRBV10-3	TRBJ1-6	TRBD1	many	CAISETGVSPLHF	TGTGCCATCAGTGAAACAGGGGTCTCACCCCTCCACTTT
TRBV5-1	TRBJ2-7	NA	NA	CASSFGVGNEQYF	TGCGCCAGCAGCTTTGGGGTGGGCAACGAGCAGTACTTC
TRBV12-3/TRBV12-4	TRBJ2-1	NA	few	CASSDLSESSYNEQFF	TGTGCCAGCAGCGATCTTAGCGAAAGCTCCTACAATGAGCAGTTCTTC
TRBV6-2/TRBV6-3	TRBJ2-2	NA	few	CASKAGPGELFF	TGTGCCAGCAAGGCGGGTCCCGGGGAGCTGTTTTTT
TRBV20-1	TRBJ2-3	TRBD1	many	CSAGPSGGEDTQYF	TGCAGTGCTGGACCATCAGGGGGCGAGGATACGCAGTATTTT
TRBV20-1	TRBJ2-5	NA	many	CSARDPTFLATFGETQYF	TGCAGTGCTAGAGACCCCACCTTCCTAGCGACATTCGGGGAGACCCAGTACTTC
TRBV10-2	TRBJ2-7	NA	NA	CASSDRAGLTYEQYF	TGCGCCAGCAGTGATCGGGCCGGTTTGACCTACGAGCAGTACTTC
TRBV5-4	TRBJ2-2	NA	NA	CASSLLSGELFF	TGTGCCAGCAGCTTGTTGTCCGGGGAGCTGTTTTTT
TRBV4-2	TRBJ1-1	NA	many	CASSRTGTNTEAFF	TGTGCCAGCAGCCGCACAGGAACCAACACTGAAGCTTTCTTT